The T cell receptor (beta chain) under discussion was sequenced for a study of blood T cell repertoires in COVID-19. After removal of 4 bases from V and 6 bases from J, the junction contained 4 bases not matched to a gene. The germline V gene has CDR1 SGHDT and CDR2 YYEEEE. This CDR3 is built from 14 residues. In its sample, this clone was seen once. Sequencing used immunoSEQ multiplex PCR; TCRdb keeps in-frame clones, though not all of them. Among roughly 200,000 clones listed, about 85% were seen once. Two negative PCRs, clearance, or symptom resolution characterized the recovered Cohort 3 donors. This sequence was found in a man between 35 and 55 years old who had recovered from COVID-19. The chain couples TRBV5-6 to TRBJ1-5; 10 positions agree with TRBD1. The source material was PBMCs or T cells enriched from blood (not recorded which). DNA for the CDR3: TGTGCCAGCAGCCCCGGGACAGGGGTTCAGCCCCAGCATTTT. It codes for CASSPGTGVQPQHF.